The rows below give T cell receptor beta chains drawn from one sample of a study of cytomegalovirus exposure and HLA in healthy donors. Using immunoSEQ multiplex PCR, the repertoire was profiled, and TCRdb retains in-frame clones only, with some absent. The top ten clones hold about 9.3% of a sample with 150,000 to 200,000 clones, 80% to 90% of them seen once. Material for sequencing was PBMCs. Every receptor here comes from a man younger than 35 in good health and CMV-seropositive. The CDR3 runs from the conserved cysteine through the conserved F or W. The D gene is left open where the match is weak. Clone size appears in some rows only: once, few, many, or a class for an expanded clone.

clone size,V gene,J gene,D gene,CDR3 protein,CDR3 DNA
few,TRBV7-6,TRBJ2-7,TRBD2,CASGRHSSGGSYEQYF,TGTGCCAGCGGGCGGCATTCTAGCGGGGGGTCGTACGAGCAGTACTTC
-,TRBV10-3,TRBJ2-7,-,CAISESKGENEQYF,TGTGCCATCAGTGAGTCGAAGGGGGAGAACGAGCAGTACTTC
once,TRBV27,TRBJ2-1,-,CATKRGGLGDEQFF,TGTGCCACTAAGAGGGGGGGCCTCGGGGATGAGCAGTTCTTC
-,TRBV25-1,TRBJ2-5,-,CASSQGGKGAETQYF,TGTGCCAGCAGCCAAGGGGGAAAGGGAGCAGAGACCCAGTACTTC
-,TRBV9,TRBJ2-3,TRBD2,CASSASGGATDTQYF,TGTGCCAGCAGCGCGAGCGGGGGGGCAACAGATACGCAGTATTTT
-,TRBV23-1,TRBJ1-5,TRBD1,CASSRPGFPRSDRLINQPQHF,TGCGCCAGCAGTCGCCCTGGGTTTCCCCGATCGGACAGGCTAATCAATCAGCCCCAGCATTTT
-,TRBV4-1,TRBJ2-3,TRBD2,CASSQGDYAPTDTQYF,TGCGCCAGCAGCCAAGGGGACTACGCCCCCACAGATACGCAGTATTTT
-,TRBV7-2,TRBJ1-2,-,CASSPRGGTGPYGYTF,TGTGCCAGCAGCCCCAGAGGGGGTACGGGCCCCTATGGCTACACCTTC
-,TRBV7-6,TRBJ2-6,-,CASSLRSGAGANVLTF,TGTGCCAGCAGCTTAAGGTCAGGGGCGGGGGCCAACGTCCTGACTTTC
-,TRBV15,TRBJ2-3,-,CATSSSTTTQYF,TGTGCCACCAGCAGCTCGACTACTACGCAGTATTTT
-,TRBV11-1,TRBJ2-1,TRBD2,CASSARKTSGSPIYNEQFF,TGTGCCAGCAGCGCCCGTAAGACTAGCGGGAGCCCCATATACAATGAGCAGTTCTTC
-,TRBV5-1,TRBJ2-5,-,CASSLDEVARETQYF,TGCGCCAGCAGCTTGGACGAAGTAGCCCGCGAGACCCAGTACTTC
-,TRBV11-2,TRBJ1-1,-,CASTLIRGRNTEAFF,TGTGCCAGCACCCTGATCCGGGGAAGGAACACTGAAGCTTTCTTT
-,TRBV27,TRBJ2-3,-,CASSLFSLPDTQYF,TGTGCCAGCAGTTTATTCTCCCTTCCAGATACGCAGTATTTT
-,TRBV30,TRBJ1-6,-,CAWSTTTYNSPLHF,TGTGCCTGGAGTACGACAACCTATAATTCACCCCTCCACTTT
-,TRBV27,TRBJ1-5,-,CASSRNSNQPQHF,TGTGCCAGCAGTCGTAATAGCAATCAGCCCCAGCATTTT
-,TRBV7-9,TRBJ2-2,-,CASSIGRANTGELFF,TGTGCCAGCAGCATAGGCCGCGCGAACACCGGGGAGCTGTTTTTT
-,TRBV5-1,TRBJ1-2,TRBD1,CASSPGTGVGYGYTF,TGCGCCAGCAGCCCAGGGACAGGGGTGGGGTATGGCTACACCTTC
-,TRBV5-8,TRBJ1-5,-,CASSLGTGNVAQPQHF,TGTGCCAGCAGCTTAGGTACCGGGAATGTTGCACAGCCCCAGCATTTT
-,TRBV6-6,TRBJ2-5,-,CASSYSFYETQYF,TGTGCCAGCAGTTACTCGTTTTATGAGACCCAGTACTTC
-,TRBV18,TRBJ2-7,-,CASSNTRTAPSSYEQYF,TGTGCCAGCTCAAATACGCGGACAGCGCCTAGCTCCTACGAGCAGTACTTC
-,TRBV6-1,TRBJ1-5,TRBD1,CASRFGQGWIQPQHF,TGTGCCAGCAGATTCGGACAGGGGTGGATTCAGCCCCAGCATTTT
-,TRBV27,TRBJ2-2,-,CASKSRGNTGELFF,TGTGCCAGCAAATCCCGGGGGAACACCGGGGAGCTGTTTTTT
few,TRBV6-6,TRBJ1-1,-,CASRPGTEAFF,TGTGCCAGCAGGCCAGGGACTGAAGCTTTCTTT
-,TRBV7-9,TRBJ2-3,TRBD2,CSSSSAGGDSGGSQYF,TGTTCCAGCAGCTCGGCTGGGGGGGATAGCGGGGGGTCGCAGTATTTT
few,TRBV4-3,TRBJ2-7,TRBD2,CASSFSGAGAYEQYF,TGCGCCAGCAGTTTCTCGGGAGCGGGAGCTTACGAGCAGTACTTC
few,TRBV2,TRBJ1-2,-,CARPNSDYGYTF,TGTGCCAGACCGAATTCGGACTATGGCTACACCTTC
-,TRBV5-1,TRBJ1-1,-,CASSLGQRGGGTEAFF,TGCGCCAGCAGCTTGGGGCAGCGAGGGGGGGGCACTGAAGCTTTCTTT
-,TRBV2,TRBJ1-1,-,CASRLGDSAFF,TGTGCCAGCAGGTTAGGGGATTCGGCTTTCTTT
-,TRBV18,TRBJ2-7,-,CASSPFRGSSYEQYF,TGTGCCAGCTCACCATTCAGGGGTAGCTCCTACGAGCAGTACTTC
-,TRBV9,TRBJ2-5,-,CASSASPSSETQYF,TGTGCCAGCAGCGCCTCTCCTTCGTCGGAGACCCAGTACTTC